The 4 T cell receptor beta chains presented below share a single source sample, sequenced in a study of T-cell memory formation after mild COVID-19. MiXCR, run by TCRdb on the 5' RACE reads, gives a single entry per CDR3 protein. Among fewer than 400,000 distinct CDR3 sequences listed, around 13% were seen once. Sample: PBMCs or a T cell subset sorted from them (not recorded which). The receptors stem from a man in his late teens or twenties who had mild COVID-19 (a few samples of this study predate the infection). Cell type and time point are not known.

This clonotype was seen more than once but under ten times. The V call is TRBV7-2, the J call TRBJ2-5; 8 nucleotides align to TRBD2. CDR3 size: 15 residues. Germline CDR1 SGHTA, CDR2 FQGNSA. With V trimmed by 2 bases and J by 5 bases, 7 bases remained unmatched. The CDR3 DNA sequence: TGTGCCAGCAGCTTAAACGGGGGGGCGGCTGAGACCCAGTACTTC. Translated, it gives CASSLNGGAAETQYF.

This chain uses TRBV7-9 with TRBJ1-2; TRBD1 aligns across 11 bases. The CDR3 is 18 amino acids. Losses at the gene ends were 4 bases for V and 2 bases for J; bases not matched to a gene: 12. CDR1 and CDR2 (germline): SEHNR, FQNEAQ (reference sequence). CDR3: CASSSRDDRDRGNYGYTF. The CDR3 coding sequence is TGTGCCAGCAGCTCCAGGGACGACCGGGACAGGGGGAACTATGGCTACACCTTC.

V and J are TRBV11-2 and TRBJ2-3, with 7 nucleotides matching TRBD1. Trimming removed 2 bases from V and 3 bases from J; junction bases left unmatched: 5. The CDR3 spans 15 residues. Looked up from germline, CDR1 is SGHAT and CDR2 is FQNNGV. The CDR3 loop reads CASSLWTGETDTQYF. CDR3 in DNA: TGTGCCAGCAGCTTATGGACAGGCGAAACAGATACGCAGTATTTT.

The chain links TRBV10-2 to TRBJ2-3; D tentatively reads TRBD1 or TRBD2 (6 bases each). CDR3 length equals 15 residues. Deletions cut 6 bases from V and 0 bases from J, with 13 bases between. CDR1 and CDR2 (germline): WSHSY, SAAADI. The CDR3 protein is CASSPRGDSTDTQYF. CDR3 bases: TGCGCCAGCAGCCCGAGGGGGGACAGCACAGATACGCAGTATTTT.